This T cell receptor beta chain was identified during a study of OX40 agonist ivuxolimab in advanced cancers. For the study at large: Patients enrolled in dose escalation were diagnosed with hepatocellular carcinoma, melanoma, renal cell or head and neck cancer.

Data came from immunoSEQ multiplex PCR; TCRdb stores just in-frame clones and leaves some out. Found here are 80,000 or so clones, approximately 84% of them singletons; the top ten hold roughly 25%. The CDR3 covers 16 residues. In germline, CDR1 is LNHDA, CDR2 SQIVND (reference sequence). Trimming removed 2 bases at V and 0 bases at J, with 10 bases between. General study findings and limits: The mean number of expanded clones was higher in CD8+ T cells than in CD4+. Low normalized T-cell clonal expansion was additionally recorded for some nonresponders.

Remarks on this clone: Its antigen is undetermined.

The sequence was collected from an adult with an advanced solid tumor such as melanoma, head and neck, liver or kidney cancer. Sequencing used CD4+ or CD8+ T cells sorted from blood, obtained in a trial of the OX40 agonist ivuxolimab. V gene TRBV19 combines with J gene TRBJ2-2; D unclear. CDR3: CASSILGRTNTGELFF. In DNA form, the CDR3 reads TGTGCCAGTAGTATACTGGGCAGGACGAACACCGGGGAGCTGTTTTTT.